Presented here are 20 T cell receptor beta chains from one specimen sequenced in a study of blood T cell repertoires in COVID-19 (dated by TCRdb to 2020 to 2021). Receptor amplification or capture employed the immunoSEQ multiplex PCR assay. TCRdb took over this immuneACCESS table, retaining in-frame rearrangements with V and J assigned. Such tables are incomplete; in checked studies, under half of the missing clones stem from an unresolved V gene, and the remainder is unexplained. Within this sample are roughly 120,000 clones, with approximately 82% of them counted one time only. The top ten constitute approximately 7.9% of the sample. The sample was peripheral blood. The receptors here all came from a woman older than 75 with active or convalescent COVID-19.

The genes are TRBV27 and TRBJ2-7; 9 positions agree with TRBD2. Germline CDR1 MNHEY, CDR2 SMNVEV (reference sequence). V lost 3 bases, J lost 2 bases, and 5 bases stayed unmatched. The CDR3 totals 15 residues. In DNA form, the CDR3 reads TGTGCCAGCAGTTTGGGGGCTAGCGGGACCTACGAGCAGTACTTC. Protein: CASSLGASGTYEQYF.

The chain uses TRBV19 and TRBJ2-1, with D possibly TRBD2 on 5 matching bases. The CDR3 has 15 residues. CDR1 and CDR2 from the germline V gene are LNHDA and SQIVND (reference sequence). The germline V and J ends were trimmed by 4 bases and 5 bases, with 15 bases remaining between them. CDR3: CASSKARGVNNEQFF. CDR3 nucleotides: TGTGCCAGTAGTAAGGCCCGGGGAGTTAACAATGAGCAGTTCTTC.

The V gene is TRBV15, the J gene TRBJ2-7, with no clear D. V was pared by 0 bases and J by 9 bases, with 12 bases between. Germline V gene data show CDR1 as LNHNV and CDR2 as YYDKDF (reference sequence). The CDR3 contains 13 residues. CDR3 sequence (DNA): TGTGCCACCAGCAGAGATCGCACAGCCGGGCAGTACTTC. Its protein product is CATSRDRTAGQYF.

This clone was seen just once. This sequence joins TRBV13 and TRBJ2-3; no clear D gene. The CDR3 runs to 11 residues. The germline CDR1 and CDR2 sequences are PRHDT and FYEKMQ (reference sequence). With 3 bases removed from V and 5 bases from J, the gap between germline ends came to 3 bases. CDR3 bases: TGTGCCAGCAGCTTCGGAGATACGCAGTATTTT. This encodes CASSFGDTQYF.

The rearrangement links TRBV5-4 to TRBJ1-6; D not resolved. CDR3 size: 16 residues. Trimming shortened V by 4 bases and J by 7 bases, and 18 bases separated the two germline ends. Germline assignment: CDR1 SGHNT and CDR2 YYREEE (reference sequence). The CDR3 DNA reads TGTGCCAGCAGCGGAGGAGGACCCCTGGACAATTCACCCCTCCACTTT. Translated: CASSGGGPLDNSPLHF.

The CDR3 here is CASSYPPGSGANVLTF. The CDR3 DNA reads as TGTGCCAGCAGTTACCCCCCCGGGTCTGGGGCCAACGTCCTGACTTTC. The chain carries TRBV6-5 and TRBJ2-6; D remains ambiguous. Germline values: CDR1 MNHEY, CDR2 SVGAGI. Trimming cost V 2 bases and J 1 base, with 9 bases left between them. The CDR3 sequence is 16 residues long.

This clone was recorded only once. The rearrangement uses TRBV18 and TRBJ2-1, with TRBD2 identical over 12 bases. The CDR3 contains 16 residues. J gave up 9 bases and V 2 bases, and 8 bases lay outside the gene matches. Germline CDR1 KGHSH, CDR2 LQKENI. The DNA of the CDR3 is TGTGCCAGCTCACCAATGGAGGCTAGCGGGAGGGGTGAGCAGTTCTTC. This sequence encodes CASSPMEASGRGEQFF.

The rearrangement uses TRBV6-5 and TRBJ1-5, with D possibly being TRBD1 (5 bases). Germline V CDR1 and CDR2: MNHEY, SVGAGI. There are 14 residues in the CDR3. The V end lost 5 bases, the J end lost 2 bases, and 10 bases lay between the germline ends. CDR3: CASSIREGNQPQHF. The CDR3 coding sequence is TGTGCCAGCAGTATCAGGGAGGGCAATCAGCCCCAGCATTTT.

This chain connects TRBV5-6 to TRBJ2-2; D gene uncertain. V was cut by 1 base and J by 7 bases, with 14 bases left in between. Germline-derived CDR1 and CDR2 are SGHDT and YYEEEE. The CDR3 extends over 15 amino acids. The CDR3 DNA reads TGTGCCAGCAGCTTGCGGGTAGCCCCGGGCGGGGAGCTGTTTTTT. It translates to CASSLRVAPGGELFF.

The CDR3 DNA follows: TGTGCCAGCAGTTACTCGGACAATACTAACTATGGCTACACCTTC. Amino acids: CASSYSDNTNYGYTF. The chain has TRBV6-6 and TRBJ1-2, with D possibly matching TRBD1 (5 bases). The CDR3 loop spans 15 amino acids. Trimming cost V 0 bases and J 0 bases, with 8 bases left between them. CDR1 is MNHNY and CDR2 is SVGAGI in the germline V gene (reference sequence).

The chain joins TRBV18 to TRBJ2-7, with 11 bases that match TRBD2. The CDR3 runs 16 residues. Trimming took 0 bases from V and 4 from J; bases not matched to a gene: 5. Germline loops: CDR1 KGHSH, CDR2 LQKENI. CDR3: CASSPPRLAGSYEQYF. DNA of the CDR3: TGTGCCAGCTCACCACCGCGACTAGCGGGGAGTTACGAGCAGTACTTC.

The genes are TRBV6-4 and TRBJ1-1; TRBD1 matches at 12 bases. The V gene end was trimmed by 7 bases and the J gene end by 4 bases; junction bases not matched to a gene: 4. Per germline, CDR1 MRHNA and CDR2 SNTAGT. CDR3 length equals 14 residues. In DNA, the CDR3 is TGTGCCAGCATTCCGGGACAGGGGGCCACTGAAGCTTTCTTT. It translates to CASIPGQGATEAFF.

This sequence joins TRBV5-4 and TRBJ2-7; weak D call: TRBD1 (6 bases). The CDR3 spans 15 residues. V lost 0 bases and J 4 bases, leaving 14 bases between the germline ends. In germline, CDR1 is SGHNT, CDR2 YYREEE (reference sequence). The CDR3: CASSLVQGPGYEQYF. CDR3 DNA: TGTGCCAGCAGCTTGGTCCAGGGGCCAGGGTACGAGCAGTACTTC.

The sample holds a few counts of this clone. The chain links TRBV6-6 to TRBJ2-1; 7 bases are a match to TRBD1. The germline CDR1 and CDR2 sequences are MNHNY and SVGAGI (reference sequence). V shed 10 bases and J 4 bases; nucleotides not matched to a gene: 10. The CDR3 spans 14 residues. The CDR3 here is CATNRDSLYNEQFF. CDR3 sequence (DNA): TGTGCCACCAACCGGGACAGCCTTTACAATGAGCAGTTCTTC.

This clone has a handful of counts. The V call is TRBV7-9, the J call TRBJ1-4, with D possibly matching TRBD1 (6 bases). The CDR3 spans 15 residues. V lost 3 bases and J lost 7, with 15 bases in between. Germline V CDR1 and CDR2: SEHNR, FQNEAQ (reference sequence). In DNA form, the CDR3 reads TGTGCCAGCAGCTTTCCTCGGGGGGCTGGTGAAAAACTGTTTTTT. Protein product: CASSFPRGAGEKLFF.

CDR3: CASSLEVTSSGNTIYF. The CDR3 DNA follows: TGCGCCAGCAGCTTGGAGGTGACAAGCTCTGGAAACACCATATATTTT. V usage is TRBV5-1 and J usage is TRBJ1-3; no definite D call. The V gene's germline CDR1 is SGHRS and CDR2 YFSETQ. The CDR3 runs 16 residues. The V end was cut by 0 bases, the J end by 0 bases, with 10 bases between.

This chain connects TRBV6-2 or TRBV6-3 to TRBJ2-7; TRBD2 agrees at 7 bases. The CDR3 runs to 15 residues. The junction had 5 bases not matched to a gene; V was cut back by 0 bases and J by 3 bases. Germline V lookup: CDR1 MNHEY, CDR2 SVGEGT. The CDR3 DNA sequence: TGTGCCAGCAGTTACTCCGCGGGAGCGTACTACGAGCAGTACTTC. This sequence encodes CASSYSAGAYYEQYF.

CDR3 sequence reads: CASSPLQGHTEAFF. CDR3 coding DNA: TGTGCCAGCTCACCATTACAGGGCCACACTGAAGCTTTCTTT. The chain recombines TRBV18 with TRBJ1-1, with D possibly TRBD1 on 6 matching bases. Trimming cost V 2 bases and J 3 bases, with 10 bases left between them. The CDR3 spans 14 residues. CDR1 is KGHSH, CDR2 LQKENI, per germline.

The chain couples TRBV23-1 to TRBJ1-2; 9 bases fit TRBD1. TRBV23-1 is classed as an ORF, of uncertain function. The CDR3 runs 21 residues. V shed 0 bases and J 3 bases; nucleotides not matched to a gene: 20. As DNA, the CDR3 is TGCGCCAGCAGTCAATCGAGGTGCGGGACAGGGTTTCCCAAGTCGGACTATGGCTACACCTTC. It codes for CASSQSRCGTGFPKSDYGYTF.

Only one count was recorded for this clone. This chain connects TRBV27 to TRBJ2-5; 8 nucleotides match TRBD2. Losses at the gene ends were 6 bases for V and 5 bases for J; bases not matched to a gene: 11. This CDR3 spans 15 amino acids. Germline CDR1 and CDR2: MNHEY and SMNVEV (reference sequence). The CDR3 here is CASRRSSGISETQYF. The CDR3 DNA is TGTGCCAGCAGGAGGAGTAGCGGGATTAGCGAGACCCAGTACTTC.